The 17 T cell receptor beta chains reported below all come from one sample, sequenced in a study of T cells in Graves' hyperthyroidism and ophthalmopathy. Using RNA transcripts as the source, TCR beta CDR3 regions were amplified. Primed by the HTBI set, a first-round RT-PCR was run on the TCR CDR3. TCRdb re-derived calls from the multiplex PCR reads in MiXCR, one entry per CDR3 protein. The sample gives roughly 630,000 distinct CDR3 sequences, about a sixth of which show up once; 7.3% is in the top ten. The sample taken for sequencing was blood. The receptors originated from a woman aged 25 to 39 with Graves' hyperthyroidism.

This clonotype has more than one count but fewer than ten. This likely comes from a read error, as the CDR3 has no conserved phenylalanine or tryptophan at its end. CDR3 protein: CASSTRTGRLNTEAFS. CDR3 DNA sequence: TGTGCCAGTAGTACCCGGACAGGGCGCCTGAACACTGAAGCTTTCTCT. This chain uses TRBV19 with TRBJ1-1; 8 bases fit TRBD1. V lost 4 bases to trimming and J lost 0 bases; unmatched junction nucleotides: 7. CDR3 length: 16 residues. Germline V gives CDR1 LNHDA, CDR2 SQIVND (reference sequence).

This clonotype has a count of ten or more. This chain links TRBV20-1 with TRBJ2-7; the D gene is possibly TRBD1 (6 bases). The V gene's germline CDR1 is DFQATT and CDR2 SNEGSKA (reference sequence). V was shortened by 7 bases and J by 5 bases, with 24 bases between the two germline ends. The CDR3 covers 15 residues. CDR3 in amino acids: CSVELGNRETDEQYF. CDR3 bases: TGCAGTGTCGAGCTAGGGAACAGGGAAACCGACGAGCAGTACTTC.

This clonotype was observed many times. The CDR3, as DNA: TGTGCCAGCACCAGACTAGCGGGATCCTACGAGCAGTACTTC. Its translation: CASTRLAGSYEQYF. V usage is TRBV6-2 or TRBV6-3 and J usage is TRBJ2-7, with 11 bases fitting TRBD2. Germline lookup yields CDR1 MNHEY and CDR2 SVGEGT. The CDR3 sequence is 14 residues long. V lost 7 bases, J lost 1 base, and 3 bases stayed unmatched.

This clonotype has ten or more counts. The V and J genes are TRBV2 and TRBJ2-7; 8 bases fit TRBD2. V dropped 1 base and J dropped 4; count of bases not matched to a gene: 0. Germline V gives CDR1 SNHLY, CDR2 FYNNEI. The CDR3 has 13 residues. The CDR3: CASSEGGRYEQYF. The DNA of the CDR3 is TGTGCCAGCAGTGAAGGCGGGAGGTACGAGCAGTACTTC.

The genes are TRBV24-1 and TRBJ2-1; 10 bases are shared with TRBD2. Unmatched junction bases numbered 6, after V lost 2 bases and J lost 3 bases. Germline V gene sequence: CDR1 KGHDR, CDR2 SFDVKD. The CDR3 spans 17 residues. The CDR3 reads CATSDSSTSGFYNEQFF. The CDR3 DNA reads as TGTGCCACCAGTGATTCTTCGACTAGCGGGTTCTACAATGAGCAGTTCTTC.

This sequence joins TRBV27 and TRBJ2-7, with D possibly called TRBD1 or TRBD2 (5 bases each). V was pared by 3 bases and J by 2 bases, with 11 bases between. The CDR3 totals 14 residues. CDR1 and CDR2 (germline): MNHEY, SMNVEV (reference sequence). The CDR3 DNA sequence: TGTGCCAGCAGTTTCGAAGGGGACCCCTACGAGCAGTACTTC. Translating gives CASSFEGDPYEQYF.

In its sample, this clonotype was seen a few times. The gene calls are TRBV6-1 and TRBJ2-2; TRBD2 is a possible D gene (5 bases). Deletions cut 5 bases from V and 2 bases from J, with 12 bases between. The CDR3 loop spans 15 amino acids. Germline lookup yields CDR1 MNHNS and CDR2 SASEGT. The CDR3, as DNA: TGTGCCAGCAGTTTTTCGGACTTAAACACCGGGGAGCTGTTTTTT. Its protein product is CASSFSDLNTGELFF.

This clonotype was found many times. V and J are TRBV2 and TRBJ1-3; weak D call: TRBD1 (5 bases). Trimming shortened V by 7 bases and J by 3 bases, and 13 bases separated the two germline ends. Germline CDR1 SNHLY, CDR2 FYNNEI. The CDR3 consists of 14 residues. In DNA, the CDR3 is TGTGCCAGCAATAACCGGGACGGTGGAAACACCATATATTTT. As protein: CASNNRDGGNTIYF.

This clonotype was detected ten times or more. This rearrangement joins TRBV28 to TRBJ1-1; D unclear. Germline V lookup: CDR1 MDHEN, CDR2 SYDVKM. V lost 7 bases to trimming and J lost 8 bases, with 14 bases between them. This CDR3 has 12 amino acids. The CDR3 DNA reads TGTGCCAGCATCCAGGCACCGGGAGAAGCTTTCTTT. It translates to CASIQAPGEAFF.

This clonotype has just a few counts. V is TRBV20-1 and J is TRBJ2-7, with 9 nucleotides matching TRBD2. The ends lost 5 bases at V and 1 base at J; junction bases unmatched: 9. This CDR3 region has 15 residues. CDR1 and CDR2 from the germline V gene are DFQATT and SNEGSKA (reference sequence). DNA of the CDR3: TGCAGTGCTCTAGCGAGCACTAGCGGGTCCTACGAGCAGTACTTC. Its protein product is CSALASTSGSYEQYF.

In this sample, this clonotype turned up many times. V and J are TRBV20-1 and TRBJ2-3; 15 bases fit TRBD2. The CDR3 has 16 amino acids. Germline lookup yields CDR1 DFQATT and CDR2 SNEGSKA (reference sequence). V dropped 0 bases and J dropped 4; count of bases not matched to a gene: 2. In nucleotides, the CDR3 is TGCAGTGCTAGAGACCGGACTAGCGGGAGGGCAGATACGCAGTATTTT. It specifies CSARDRTSGRADTQYF.

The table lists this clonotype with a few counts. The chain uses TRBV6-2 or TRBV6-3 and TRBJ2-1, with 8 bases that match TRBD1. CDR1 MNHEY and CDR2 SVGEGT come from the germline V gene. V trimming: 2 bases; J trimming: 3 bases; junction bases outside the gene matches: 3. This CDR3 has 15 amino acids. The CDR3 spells CASSYDRGLYNEQFF. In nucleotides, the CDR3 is TGTGCCAGCAGTTACGACAGGGGACTCTACAATGAGCAGTTCTTC.

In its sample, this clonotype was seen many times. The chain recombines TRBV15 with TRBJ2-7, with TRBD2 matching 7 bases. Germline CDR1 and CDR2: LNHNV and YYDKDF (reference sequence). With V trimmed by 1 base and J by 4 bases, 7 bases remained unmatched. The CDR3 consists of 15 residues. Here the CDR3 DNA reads TGTGCCACCAGCAGAGTGGAGGGAGGGCGGTACGAGCAGTACTTC. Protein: CATSRVEGGRYEQYF.

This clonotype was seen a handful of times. The CDR3 region has the DNA TGCGCCAGCAGCCTTGACAGACAGTTCACTGAAGCTTTCTTT. Translation: CASSLDRQFTEAFF. This sequence joins TRBV4-1 and TRBJ1-1; weak D call: TRBD1 (5 bases). Per germline, CDR1 MGHRA and CDR2 YSYEKL. The CDR3 runs 14 residues. Trimming took off 4 bases at V and 4 bases at J, with 13 bases between the two ends.

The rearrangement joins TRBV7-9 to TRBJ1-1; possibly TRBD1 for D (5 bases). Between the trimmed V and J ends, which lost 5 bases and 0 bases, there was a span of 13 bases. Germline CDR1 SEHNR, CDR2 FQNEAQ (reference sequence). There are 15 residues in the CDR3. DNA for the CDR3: TGTGCCAGCAGCACCCGACAGAGCATGAACACTGAAGCTTTCTTT. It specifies CASSTRQSMNTEAFF.

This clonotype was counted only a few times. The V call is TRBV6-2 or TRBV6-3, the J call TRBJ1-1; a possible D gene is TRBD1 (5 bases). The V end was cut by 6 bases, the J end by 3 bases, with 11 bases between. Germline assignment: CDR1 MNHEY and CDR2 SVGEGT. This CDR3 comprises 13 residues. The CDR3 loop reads CASRSGGDTEAFF. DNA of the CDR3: TGTGCCAGCAGATCGGGGGGGGACACTGAAGCTTTCTTT.

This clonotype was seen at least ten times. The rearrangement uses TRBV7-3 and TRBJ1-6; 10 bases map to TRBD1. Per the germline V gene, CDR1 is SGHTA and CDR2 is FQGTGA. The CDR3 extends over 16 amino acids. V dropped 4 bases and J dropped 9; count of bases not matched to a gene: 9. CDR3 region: CASSSSGQGSGSPLHF. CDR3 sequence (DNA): TGTGCCAGCAGCTCATCGGGACAGGGGAGCGGTTCACCCCTCCACTTT.